These T cell receptor beta chains were read from a single sample in a study of Ad26.COV2.S vaccination and SARS-CoV-2 variants. The protocol was immunoSEQ multiplex PCR, while the TCRdb copy is restricted to in-frame clones and leaves out a portion. The sample lists hundreds of thousands of clones; about 90% were seen once. Source: peripheral blood, taken after recovery from COVID-19. The source of these receptors is a human donor who had recovered from COVID-19. Each CDR3 is given with its conserved first and last residue. D genes are given only for firm matches. Clone size, where shown, is once, few, many, or a class for clones that have expanded.

abundance,d_gene,v_gene,j_gene,CDR3nt,CDR3aa
NA,NA,TRBV2,TRBJ1-2,TGTGCCAGCAGTGAAGGGGCTGGATCCATGGCCTATGGCTACACCTTC,CASSEGAGSMAYGYTF
NA,NA,TRBV7-9,TRBJ2-7,TGTGCCAGCAGCAAAACAGGGTTTGACGAGCAGTACTTC,CASSKTGFDEQYF
NA,NA,TRBV19,TRBJ1-1,TGTGCCAGTGGAGTACACCGCATGAACACTGAAGCTTTCTTT,CASGVHRMNTEAFF
NA,NA,TRBV27,TRBJ1-1,TGTGCCACTCGAGGGGGGACTGAAGCTTTCTTT,CATRGGTEAFF
NA,NA,TRBV5-4,TRBJ1-1,TGTGCCAGCAGCTTGGAACAACAGAACACTGAAGCTTTCTTT,CASSLEQQNTEAFF
NA,NA,TRBV7-9,TRBJ2-2,TGTGCCAGCAGCTCGCCGGGTGACACCGGGGAGCTGTTTTTT,CASSSPGDTGELFF
NA,TRBD1,TRBV18,TRBJ1-4,TGTGCCAGCTCACCGGGTTCAGGGGGCGGAAAACTGTTTTTT,CASSPGSGGGKLFF
NA,TRBD1,TRBV4-1,TRBJ1-5,TGCGCCAGCAGCGACCGGGACAGGGTGGTTCAGCCCCAGCATTTT,CASSDRDRVVQPQHF
NA,NA,TRBV7-9,TRBJ2-7,TGTGCCAGCAGTCTGTTCGGTGGTTCTTCCGAGCAGTACTTC,CASSLFGGSSEQYF
NA,NA,TRBV12-3/TRBV12-4,TRBJ2-7,TGTGCCAGCAGCCGGGACACCGCCGAGCAGTACTTC,CASSRDTAEQYF
NA,NA,TRBV19,TRBJ1-2,TGTGCCAGTAGTATAACCAGGGACGCTTACTATGGCTACACCTTC,CASSITRDAYYGYTF
few,NA,TRBV7-9,TRBJ2-7,TGTGCCAGCAGCTTAGACTGGGAGCAGTACTTC,CASSLDWEQYF
NA,NA,TRBV2,TRBJ2-4,TGTGCCACGGCCGAGGGGCTAGCCAAAAACATTCAGTACTTC,CATAEGLAKNIQYF
NA,TRBD1,TRBV4-1,TRBJ1-2,TGCGCCAGCAGCCAAGTCGGGACAGGGGGGAATAACTATGGCTACACCTTC,CASSQVGTGGNNYGYTF
NA,NA,TRBV20-1,TRBJ2-3,TGCAGTGCTTACAAGGCCGATACGCAGTATTTT,CSAYKADTQYF
NA,NA,TRBV2,TRBJ1-4,TGTGCCAGCAGTGGGGGGACCAGCGAAAAACTGTTTTTT,CASSGGTSEKLFF
NA,NA,TRBV9,TRBJ1-3,TGTGCCAGCAGCGTAGATCCAGGGGACTACTCTGGAAACACCATATATTTT,CASSVDPGDYSGNTIYF
NA,TRBD1,TRBV6-5,TRBJ2-7,TGTGCCAGCAGTTCCAGACAGGGGGCATATCAGCAGTACTTC,CASSSRQGAYQQYF
NA,NA,TRBV6-5,TRBJ2-7,TGTGCCAGCAGCCTGACAGCGTCCTACGAGCAGTACTTC,CASSLTASYEQYF
NA,TRBD2,TRBV5-1,TRBJ2-7,TGCGCCAGCAGCGACAGGGGGCGACTAGCGGGGGCCGTTGAGCAGTACTTC,CASSDRGRLAGAVEQYF
NA,NA,TRBV10-3,TRBJ2-1,TGTGCCATCAGCCCGAGTTACAATGAGCAGTTCTTC,CAISPSYNEQFF
NA,TRBD2,TRBV11-2,TRBJ2-2,TGTGCCAGCAGCTTAGGGCTAGCGGGGGGGCTAACCGGGGAGCTGTTTTTT,CASSLGLAGGLTGELFF
NA,NA,TRBV11-3,TRBJ2-3,TGTGCCAGCAGCTCCCCCTCCACAGATACGCAGTATTTT,CASSSPSTDTQYF
few,TRBD1,TRBV10-1,TRBJ1-1,TGCGCCAGCAGTGAGCCTGGACAGGCCCACGGGAACACTGAAGCTTTCTTT,CASSEPGQAHGNTEAFF
NA,TRBD1,TRBV7-9,TRBJ2-7,TGTGCCAGCAGCCCCCGGTCCGGGACAGGGGTCTACGAGCAGTACTTC,CASSPRSGTGVYEQYF
NA,NA,TRBV14,TRBJ2-3,TGTGCCAGCAGCCACAGCGATACGCAGTATTTT,CASSHSDTQYF
NA,NA,TRBV6-5,TRBJ1-2,TGTGCCAGCAGTCATGGACACCTCTATGGCTACACCTTC,CASSHGHLYGYTF
once,NA,TRBV7-9,TRBJ2-1,TGTGCCAGCAGCTACTCCTACAATGAGCAGTTCTTC,CASSYSYNEQFF
NA,TRBD1,TRBV6-5,TRBJ2-5,TGTGCCAGCAGCGGGACAGGGATTGGGCAAGAGACCCAGTACTTC,CASSGTGIGQETQYF
NA,NA,TRBV27,TRBJ2-7,TGTGCCAGCAGTTTAAGCCCCAGGGTCGGCTCCTACGAGCAGTACTTC,CASSLSPRVGSYEQYF
NA,NA,TRBV6-4,TRBJ1-2,TGTGCCAGCAGTGACACCGGGACCCCTGTGAATGGCTACACCTTC,CASSDTGTPVNGYTF
NA,TRBD1,TRBV6-2/TRBV6-3,TRBJ1-1,TGTGCCAGCAGTTCGGACAGGAGTATCCACACTGAAGCTTTCTTT,CASSSDRSIHTEAFF
NA,NA,TRBV19,TRBJ2-2,TGTGCCAGTAGATCAGGGGCGAACACCGGGGAGCTGTTTTTT,CASRSGANTGELFF
NA,TRBD1,TRBV6-5,TRBJ2-7,TGTGCCAGCAGGATGGGACAGGGTGACGAGCAGTACTTC,CASRMGQGDEQYF
NA,NA,TRBV7-9,TRBJ2-7,TGTGCCAGCAGCTTAATACAGGCCCACGAGCAGTACTTC,CASSLIQAHEQYF
NA,TRBD1,TRBV5-8,TRBJ1-4,TGTGCCAGCAGCTCCCGACAGGGTAGGGAAAAACTGTTTTTT,CASSSRQGREKLFF
NA,NA,TRBV6-5,TRBJ1-1,TGTGCCAGCAGTTACCGGGAGGGGGGAATGAACACTGAAGCTTTCTTT,CASSYREGGMNTEAFF
NA,NA,TRBV27,TRBJ1-2,TGTGCCAGCAGTTCATCATGGACAGATACGGAGGGCTATGGCTACACCTTC,CASSSSWTDTEGYGYTF
NA,NA,TRBV29-1,TRBJ2-1,TGCAGCGCCATTCCGGGACTTTCAAATGAGCAGTTCTTC,CSAIPGLSNEQFF
NA,TRBD1,TRBV5-4,TRBJ1-4,TGTGCCAGCAGCGGATCGACAGGGAGGGTGGGAGAAAAACTGTTTTTT,CASSGSTGRVGEKLFF
NA,TRBD2,TRBV7-3,TRBJ2-7,TGTGCCAGCAGTCTAGCGGGGGGCCCCTACGAGCAGTACTTC,CASSLAGGPYEQYF
NA,NA,TRBV9,TRBJ2-2,TGTGCCAGCAGCGTAGTCGGGTCCGCCGGGGAGCTGTTTTTT,CASSVVGSAGELFF
NA,NA,TRBV5-6,TRBJ2-7,TGTGCCAGCAGCTTGAGGGTGGGCGAGCAGTACTTC,CASSLRVGEQYF
NA,TRBD1,TRBV7-9,TRBJ1-1,TGTGCCAGCAGACTAATAACCGGGACAGCGAAAAGGAACACTGAAGCTTTCTTT,CASRLITGTAKRNTEAFF
NA,NA,TRBV5-1,TRBJ1-1,TGCGCCAGCAGCTTAGCAGGGGCCCCCGGAGGAGCTTTCTTT,CASSLAGAPGGAFF
NA,TRBD1,TRBV5-6,TRBJ1-3,TGTGCCAGCAGCTTGGCCGGGACAGGGGGCTTATTCCCTGGAAACACCATATATTTT,CASSLAGTGGLFPGNTIYF
NA,NA,TRBV5-1,TRBJ1-1,TGCGCCAGCAGCTTGCCCCGGGGGACTGAAGCTTTCTTT,CASSLPRGTEAFF
once,NA,TRBV4-1,TRBJ1-5,TGCGCCAGCAGCCAAGATCCCCAGTACTATAGCAATCAGCCCCAGCATTTT,CASSQDPQYYSNQPQHF
once,TRBD2,TRBV7-2,TRBJ2-1,TGTGCCAGCAGCCAAAGCGGGAGAAGCGGGGGTGAGCAGTTCTTC,CASSQSGRSGGEQFF
NA,NA,TRBV4-3,TRBJ1-3,TGCGCCAGCAGCCAAGATACGGCTTTCTCTGGAAACACCATATATTTT,CASSQDTAFSGNTIYF
NA,NA,TRBV5-1,TRBJ2-2,TGCGCCAGCAGCTTTCTACCGGGACTCCTGACCGGGGAGCTGTTTTTT,CASSFLPGLLTGELFF
once,TRBD1,TRBV7-2,TRBJ2-7,TGTGCCAGCAGCCCGGGACAGATTAAAGACTACGAGCAGTACTTC,CASSPGQIKDYEQYF
once,NA,TRBV5-6,TRBJ1-2,TGTGCCAGCAGCTTGGTTACGGGGACGGCGTATGGCTACACCTTC,CASSLVTGTAYGYTF
NA,NA,TRBV6-7,TRBJ1-6,TGTGCCAGCAGTTCCGTCACACAGGGTAACGGCTCACCCCTCCACTTT,CASSSVTQGNGSPLHF
NA,NA,TRBV7-9,TRBJ2-7,TGTGCCAGCAGCGCCGAAAGTTACGAGCAGTACTTC,CASSAESYEQYF
NA,NA,TRBV6-2/TRBV6-3,TRBJ1-1,TGTGCCAGCAGTTACATCCCCGAAGGGAACACTGAAGCTTTCTTT,CASSYIPEGNTEAFF
NA,TRBD2,TRBV6-2/TRBV6-3,TRBJ2-7,TGTGCCAGCAGTTACGTCAAAGGTAGCGGGGGGGCCGGGGCTTACGAGCAGTACTTC,CASSYVKGSGGAGAYEQYF
NA,TRBD1,TRBV11-1,TRBJ1-6,TGTGCCAGCAGCCGCCGACAGGGAGATACGTCACCCCTCCACTTT,CASSRRQGDTSPLHF
NA,NA,TRBV9,TRBJ2-3,TGTGCCAGCGGTCATACGCAGTATTTT,CASGHTQYF